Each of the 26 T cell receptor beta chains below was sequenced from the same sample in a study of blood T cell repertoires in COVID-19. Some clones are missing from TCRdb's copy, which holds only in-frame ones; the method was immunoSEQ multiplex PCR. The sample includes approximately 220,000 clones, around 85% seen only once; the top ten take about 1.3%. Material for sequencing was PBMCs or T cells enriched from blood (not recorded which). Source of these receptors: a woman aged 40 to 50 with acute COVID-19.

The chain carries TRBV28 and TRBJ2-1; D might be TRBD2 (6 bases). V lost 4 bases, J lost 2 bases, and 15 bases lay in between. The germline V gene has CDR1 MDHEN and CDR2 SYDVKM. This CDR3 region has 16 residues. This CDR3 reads CASSSSAGIAYNEQFF. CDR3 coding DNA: TGTGCCAGCAGTTCCTCGGCGGGGATCGCCTACAATGAGCAGTTCTTC.

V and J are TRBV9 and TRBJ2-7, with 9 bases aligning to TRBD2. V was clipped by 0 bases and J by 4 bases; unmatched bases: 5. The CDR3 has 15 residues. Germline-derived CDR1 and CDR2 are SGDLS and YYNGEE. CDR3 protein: CASSVGLAGTYEQYF. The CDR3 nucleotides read TGTGCCAGCAGCGTAGGGCTAGCGGGGACGTACGAGCAGTACTTC.

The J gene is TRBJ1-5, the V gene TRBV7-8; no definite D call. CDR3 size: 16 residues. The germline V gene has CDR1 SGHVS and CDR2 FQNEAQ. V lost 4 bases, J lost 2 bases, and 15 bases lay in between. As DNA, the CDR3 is TGTGCCAGCAGCTACTTTAGTGGTTTTGGCAATCAGCCCCAGCATTTT. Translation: CASSYFSGFGNQPQHF.

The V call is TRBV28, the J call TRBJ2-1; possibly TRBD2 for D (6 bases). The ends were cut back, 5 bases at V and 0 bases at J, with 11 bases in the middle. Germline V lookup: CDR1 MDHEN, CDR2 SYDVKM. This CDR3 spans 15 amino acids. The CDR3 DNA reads TGTGCCAGCAGTCCCTCGCGGGACTCCTACAATGAGCAGTTCTTC. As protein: CASSPSRDSYNEQFF.

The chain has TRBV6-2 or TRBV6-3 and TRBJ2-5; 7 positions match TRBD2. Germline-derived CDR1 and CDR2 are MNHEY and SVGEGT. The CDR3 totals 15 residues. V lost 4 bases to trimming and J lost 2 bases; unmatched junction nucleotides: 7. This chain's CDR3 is CASSSPVGGQETQYF. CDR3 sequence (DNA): TGTGCCAGCAGTTCACCAGTGGGGGGGCAAGAGACCCAGTACTTC.

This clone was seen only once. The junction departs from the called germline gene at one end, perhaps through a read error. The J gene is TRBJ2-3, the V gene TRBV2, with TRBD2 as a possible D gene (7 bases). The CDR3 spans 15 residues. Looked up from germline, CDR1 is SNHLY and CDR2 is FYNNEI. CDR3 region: CASREGGGTTYTQYF. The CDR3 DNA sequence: TGTGCCAGCAGGGAAGGGGGGGGAACCACGTATACGCAGTATTTT.

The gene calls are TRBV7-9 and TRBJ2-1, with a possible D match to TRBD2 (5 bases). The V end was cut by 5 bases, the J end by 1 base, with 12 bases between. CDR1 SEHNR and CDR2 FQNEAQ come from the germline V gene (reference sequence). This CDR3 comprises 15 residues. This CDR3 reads CASSPDGVSYNEQFF. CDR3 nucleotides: TGTGCCAGCAGCCCCGACGGGGTGTCCTACAATGAGCAGTTCTTC.

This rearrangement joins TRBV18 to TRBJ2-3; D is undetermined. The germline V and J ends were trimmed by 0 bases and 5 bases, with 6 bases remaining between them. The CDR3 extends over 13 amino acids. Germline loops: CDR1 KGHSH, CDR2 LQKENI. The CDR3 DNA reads TGTGCCAGCTCACCACCCCCCCGAGATACGCAGTATTTT. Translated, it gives CASSPPPRDTQYF.

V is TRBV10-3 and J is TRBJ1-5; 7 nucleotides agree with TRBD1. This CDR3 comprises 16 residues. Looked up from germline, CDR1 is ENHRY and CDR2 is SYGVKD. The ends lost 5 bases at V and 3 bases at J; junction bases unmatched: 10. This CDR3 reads CAISSTKDRYNQPQHF. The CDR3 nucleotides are TGTGCCATCAGTTCCACGAAGGACAGGTACAATCAGCCCCAGCATTTT.

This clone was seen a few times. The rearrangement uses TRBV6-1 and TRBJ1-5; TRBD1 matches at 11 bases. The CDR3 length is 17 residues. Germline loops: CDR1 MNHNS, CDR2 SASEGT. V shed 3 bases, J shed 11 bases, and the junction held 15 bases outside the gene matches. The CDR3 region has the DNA TGTGCCAGCAGTGATGGGTCTCGGGGACAGGGGGGGATGGCCCAGCATTTT. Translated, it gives CASSDGSRGQGGMAQHF.

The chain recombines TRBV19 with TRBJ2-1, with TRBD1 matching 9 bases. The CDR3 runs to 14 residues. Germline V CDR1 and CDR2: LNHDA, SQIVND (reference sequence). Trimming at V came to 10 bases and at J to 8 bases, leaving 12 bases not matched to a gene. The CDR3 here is CATRKNRGQDEQFF. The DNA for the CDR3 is TGTGCCACCCGAAAAAACAGGGGGCAGGATGAGCAGTTCTTC.

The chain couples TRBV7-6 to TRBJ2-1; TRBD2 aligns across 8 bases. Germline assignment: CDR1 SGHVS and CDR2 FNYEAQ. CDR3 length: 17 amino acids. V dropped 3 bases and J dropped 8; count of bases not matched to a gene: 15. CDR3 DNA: TGTGCCAGCAGCTTGGTCCCCCCGGGGGGGAGTTTCCATGAGCAGTTCTTC. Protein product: CASSLVPPGGSFHEQFF.

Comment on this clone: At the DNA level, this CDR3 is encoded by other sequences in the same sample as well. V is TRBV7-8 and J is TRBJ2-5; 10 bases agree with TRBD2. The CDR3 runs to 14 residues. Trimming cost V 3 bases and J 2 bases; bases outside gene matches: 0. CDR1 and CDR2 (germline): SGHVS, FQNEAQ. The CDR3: CASSLTSGQETQYF. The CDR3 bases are TGTGCCAGCAGCTTGACTAGCGGGCAAGAGACCCAGTACTTC.

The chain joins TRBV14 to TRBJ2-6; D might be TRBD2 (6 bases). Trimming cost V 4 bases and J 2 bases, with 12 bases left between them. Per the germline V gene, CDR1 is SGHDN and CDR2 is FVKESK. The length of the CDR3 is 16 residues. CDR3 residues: CASSRGSGAGANVLTF. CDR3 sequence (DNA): TGTGCCAGCAGCCGTGGTTCGGGGGCTGGGGCCAACGTCCTGACTTTC.

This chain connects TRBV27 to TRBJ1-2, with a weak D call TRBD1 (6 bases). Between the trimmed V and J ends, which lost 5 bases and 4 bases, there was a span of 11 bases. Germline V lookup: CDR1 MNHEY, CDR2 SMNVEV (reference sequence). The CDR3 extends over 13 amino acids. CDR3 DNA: TGTGCCAGCAGTGACAGGCCCTCCTATGGCTACACCTTC. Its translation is CASSDRPSYGYTF.

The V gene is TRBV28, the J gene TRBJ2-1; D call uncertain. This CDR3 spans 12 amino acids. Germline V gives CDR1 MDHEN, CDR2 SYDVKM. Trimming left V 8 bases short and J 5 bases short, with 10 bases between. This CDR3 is CASREIDNEQFF. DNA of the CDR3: TGTGCCAGCCGAGAAATAGACAATGAGCAGTTCTTC.

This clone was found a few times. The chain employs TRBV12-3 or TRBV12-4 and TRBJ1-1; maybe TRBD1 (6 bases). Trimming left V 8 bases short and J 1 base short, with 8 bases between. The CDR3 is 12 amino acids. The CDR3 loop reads CASEGENTEAFF. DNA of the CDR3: TGTGCCAGCGAGGGGGAGAACACTGAAGCTTTCTTT.

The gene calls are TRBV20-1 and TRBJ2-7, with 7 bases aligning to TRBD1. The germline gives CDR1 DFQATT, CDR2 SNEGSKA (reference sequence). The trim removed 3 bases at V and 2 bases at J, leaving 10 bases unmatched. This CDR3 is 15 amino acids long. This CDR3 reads CSASNAGGGAYEQYF. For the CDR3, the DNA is TGCAGTGCTAGTAACGCAGGGGGTGGCGCCTACGAGCAGTACTTC.

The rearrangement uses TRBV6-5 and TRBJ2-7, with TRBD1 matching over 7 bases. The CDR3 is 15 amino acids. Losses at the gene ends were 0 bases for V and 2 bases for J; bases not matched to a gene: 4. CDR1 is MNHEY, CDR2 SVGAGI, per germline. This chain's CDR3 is CASSYSTGPTYEQYF. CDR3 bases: TGTGCCAGCAGTTACTCGACAGGGCCCACCTACGAGCAGTACTTC.

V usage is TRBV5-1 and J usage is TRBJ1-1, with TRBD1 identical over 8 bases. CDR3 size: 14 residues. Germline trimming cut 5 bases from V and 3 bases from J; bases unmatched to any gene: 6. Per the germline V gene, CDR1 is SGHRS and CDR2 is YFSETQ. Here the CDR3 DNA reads TGCGCCAGCAGGGCGACAGGGGTGGACACTGAAGCTTTCTTT. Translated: CASRATGVDTEAFF.

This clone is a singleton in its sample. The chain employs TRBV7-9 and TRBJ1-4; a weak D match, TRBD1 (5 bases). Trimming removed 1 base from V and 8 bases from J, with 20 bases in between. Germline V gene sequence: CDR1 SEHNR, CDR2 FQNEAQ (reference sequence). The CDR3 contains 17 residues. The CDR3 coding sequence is TGTGCCAGCAGCTTAGGCTTACTCAGGGAATCGGAGGAAAAACTGTTTTTT. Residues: CASSLGLLRESEEKLFF.

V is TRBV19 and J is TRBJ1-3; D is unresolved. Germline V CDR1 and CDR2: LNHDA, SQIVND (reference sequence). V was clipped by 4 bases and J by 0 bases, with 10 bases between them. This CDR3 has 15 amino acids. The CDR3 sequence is CASSTDTSSGNTIYF. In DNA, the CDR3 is TGTGCCAGTAGTACCGACACCAGCTCTGGAAACACCATATATTTT. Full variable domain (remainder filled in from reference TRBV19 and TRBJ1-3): DGGITQSPKYLFRKEGQNVTLSCEQNLNHDAMYWYRQDPGQGLRLIYYSQIVNDFQKGDIAEGYSVSREKKESFPLTVTSAQKNPTAFYLCASSTDTSSGNTIYFGEGSWLTVV.

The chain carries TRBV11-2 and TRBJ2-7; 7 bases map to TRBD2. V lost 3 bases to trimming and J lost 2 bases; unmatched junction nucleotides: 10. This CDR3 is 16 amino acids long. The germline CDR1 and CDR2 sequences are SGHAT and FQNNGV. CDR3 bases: TGTGCCAGCAGCTTCGTTCGGTCGGGAGGCGCCTACGAGCAGTACTTC. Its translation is CASSFVRSGGAYEQYF.

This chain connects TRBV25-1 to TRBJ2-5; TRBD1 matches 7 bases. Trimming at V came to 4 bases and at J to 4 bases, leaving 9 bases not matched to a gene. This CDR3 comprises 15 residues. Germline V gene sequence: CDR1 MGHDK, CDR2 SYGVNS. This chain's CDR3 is CASSVRGRGRETQYF. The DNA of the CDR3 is TGTGCCAGCAGTGTAAGGGGGCGAGGCAGAGAGACCCAGTACTTC. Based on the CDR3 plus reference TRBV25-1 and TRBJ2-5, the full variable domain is EADIYQTPRYLVIGTGKKITLECSQTMGHDKMYWYQQDPGMELHLIHYSYGVNSTEKGDLSSESTVSRIRTEHFPLTLESARPSHTSQYLCASSVRGRGRETQYFGPGTRLLVL.

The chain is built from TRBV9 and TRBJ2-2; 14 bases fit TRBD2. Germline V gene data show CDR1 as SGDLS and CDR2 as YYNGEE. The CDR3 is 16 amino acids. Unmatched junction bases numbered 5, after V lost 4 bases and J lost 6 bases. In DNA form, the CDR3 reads TGTGCCAGCAGCATCCGGGGACTAGCGGGAGCCGGGGAGCTGTTTTTT. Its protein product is CASSIRGLAGAGELFF.

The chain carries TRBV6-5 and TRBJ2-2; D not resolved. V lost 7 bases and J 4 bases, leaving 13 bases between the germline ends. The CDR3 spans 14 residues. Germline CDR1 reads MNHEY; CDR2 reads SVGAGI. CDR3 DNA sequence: TGTGCCAGCAACTCCGGGTTGGGCACCGGGGAGCTGTTTTTT. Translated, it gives CASNSGLGTGELFF.